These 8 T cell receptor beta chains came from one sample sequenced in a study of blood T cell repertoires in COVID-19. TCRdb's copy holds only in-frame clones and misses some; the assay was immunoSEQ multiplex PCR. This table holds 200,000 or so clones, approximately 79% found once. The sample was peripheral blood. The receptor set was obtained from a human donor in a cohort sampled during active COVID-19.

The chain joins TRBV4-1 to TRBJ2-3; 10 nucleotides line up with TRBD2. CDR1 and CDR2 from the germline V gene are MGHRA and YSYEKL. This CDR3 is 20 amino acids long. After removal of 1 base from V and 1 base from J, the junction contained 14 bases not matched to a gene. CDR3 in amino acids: CASSQARFPSTSGRTDTQYF. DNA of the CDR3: TGCGCCAGCAGCCAAGCGCGCTTTCCTTCGACTAGCGGGCGCACAGATACGCAGTATTTT.

In nucleotides, the CDR3 is TGTGCCAGCAGCGACAAGACAGGGGGCTTTGGAAACACCATATATTTT. Residues: CASSDKTGGFGNTIYF. The V and J genes are TRBV5-6 and TRBJ1-3, with 10 bases matching TRBD1. From germline, CDR1 is SGHDT and CDR2 YYEEEE. V lost 4 bases to trimming and J lost 3 bases; unmatched junction nucleotides: 7. The CDR3 extends over 16 amino acids.

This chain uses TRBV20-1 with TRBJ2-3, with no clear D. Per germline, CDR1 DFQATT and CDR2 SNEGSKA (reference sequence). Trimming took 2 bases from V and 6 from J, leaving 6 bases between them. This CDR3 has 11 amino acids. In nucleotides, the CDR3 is TGCAGTGCTAGACCAGCGGATACGCAGTATTTT. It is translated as CSARPADTQYF.

This chain's CDR3 is CAWSLLGLGSNEQFF. CDR3 bases: TGTGCCTGGAGTTTATTGGGACTGGGAAGCAATGAGCAGTTCTTC. The chain couples TRBV30 to TRBJ2-1; maybe TRBD2 (6 bases). From germline, CDR1 is GTSNPN and CDR2 SVGIG (reference sequence). This CDR3 region has 15 residues. V was shortened by 2 bases and J by 6 bases, with 17 bases between the two germline ends.

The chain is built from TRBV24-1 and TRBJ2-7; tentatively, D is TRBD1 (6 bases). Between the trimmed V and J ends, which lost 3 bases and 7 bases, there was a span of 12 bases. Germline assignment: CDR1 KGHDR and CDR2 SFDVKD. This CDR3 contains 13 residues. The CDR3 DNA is TGTGCCACCAGTGATCAGGGGCGTGAAGAGCAGTACTTC. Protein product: CATSDQGREEQYF.

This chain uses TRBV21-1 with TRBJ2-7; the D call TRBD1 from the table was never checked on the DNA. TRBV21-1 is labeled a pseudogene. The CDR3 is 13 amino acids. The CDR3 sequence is CVRGGRAGYEQYF. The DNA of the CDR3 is TGTGTCCGAGGGGGCAGGGCGGGTTACGAGCAGTACTTC.

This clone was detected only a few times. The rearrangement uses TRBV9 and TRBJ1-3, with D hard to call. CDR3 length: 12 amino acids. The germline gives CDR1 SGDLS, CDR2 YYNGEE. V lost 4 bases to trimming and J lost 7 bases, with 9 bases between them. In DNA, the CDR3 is TGTGCCAGCAGCCCATCCAGGAACACCATATATTTT. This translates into CASSPSRNTIYF.

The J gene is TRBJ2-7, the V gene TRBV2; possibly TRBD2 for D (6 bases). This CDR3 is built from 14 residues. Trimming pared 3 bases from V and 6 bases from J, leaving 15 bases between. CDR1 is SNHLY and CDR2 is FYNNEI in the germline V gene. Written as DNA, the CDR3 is TGTGCCAGCAGTGATTTAGAAGGAGGGGCCGAGCAGTACTTC. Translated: CASSDLEGGAEQYF.